Presented here are 14 T cell receptor beta chains from one specimen sequenced in a study of T cells in Graves' hyperthyroidism and ophthalmopathy. Amplification of TCR beta CDR3 regions was performed using RNA transcripts as template. With the HTBI primer set, the TCR CDR3 went through a first round of RT-PCR. TCRdb processed the multiplex PCR reads anew with MiXCR; each CDR3 protein has one entry. The repertoire holds roughly 700,000 distinct CDR3 sequences, 17% seen once, with 15% in the top ten. The sample taken for sequencing was blood. Source of these receptors: a man between 45 and 60 years old with Graves' hyperthyroidism.

This clonotype has a single count. The V gene is TRBV20-1, the J gene TRBJ1-2; no definite D call. The CDR3 is 13 amino acids. CDR1 is DFQATT, CDR2 SNEGSKA, per germline (reference sequence). V lost 3 bases to trimming and J lost 5 bases, with 13 bases between them. The CDR3 coding sequence is TGCAGTGCTAGCGCCGACGGGCGGTATGGCTACACCTTC. Protein sequence: CSASADGRYGYTF.

This clonotype appeared once. CDR3 in amino acids: CASSYGQHLAYGYTF. Written as DNA, the CDR3 is TGTGCCAGCAGCTATGGACAGCACTTGGCCTATGGCTACACCTTC. The gene calls are TRBV11-1 and TRBJ1-2; weak D call: TRBD1 (6 bases). CDR3 length equals 15 residues. Trimming removed 4 bases from V and 4 bases from J, with 16 bases in between. CDR1 is SGHAT, CDR2 FQDESV, per germline (reference sequence).

The genes are TRBV3-1 and TRBJ2-1, with 7 bases matching TRBD2. The germline V gene encodes CDR1 LGHDT and CDR2 YNNKEL (reference sequence). CDR3 length: 13 residues. The ends lost 2 bases at V and 14 bases at J; junction bases unmatched: 9. This chain's CDR3 is CASSQRGTKLKFF. CDR3 DNA: TGTGCCAGCAGCCAACGTGGGACTAAATTAAAGTTCTTC.

This clonotype was detected many times. The chain recombines TRBV11-2 with TRBJ2-7, with 7 positions matching TRBD1. The ends lost 3 bases at V and 4 bases at J; junction bases unmatched: 9. Germline CDR1 is SGHAT and CDR2 is FQNNGV. The CDR3 consists of 15 residues. Written as DNA, the CDR3 is TGTGCCAGCAGCTTTAGTACAGGACAGGCATACGAGCAGTACTTC. This encodes CASSFSTGQAYEQYF.

The chain uses TRBV5-1 and TRBJ1-2; 8 bases align to TRBD1. V shed 9 bases, J shed 8 bases, and the junction held 6 bases outside the gene matches. The CDR3 is 11 residues long. CDR1 and CDR2 from the germline V gene are SGHRS and YFSETQ. CDR3 nucleotides: TGCGCCACCTCGACAGGGGTCGGCTACACCTTC. This translates into CATSTGVGYTF.

This clonotype was detected many times. V usage is TRBV10-3 and J usage is TRBJ2-5; 9 bases are shared with TRBD2. Germline CDR1 reads ENHRY; CDR2 reads SYGVKD. Trimming at V came to 8 bases and at J to 5 bases, leaving 12 bases not matched to a gene. The CDR3 covers 15 residues. CDR3 region: CAIADQGGRGETQYF. In DNA form, the CDR3 reads TGTGCCATCGCGGATCAGGGCGGGAGGGGGGAGACCCAGTACTTC.

This clonotype was seen ten or more times. This chain joins TRBV30 and TRBJ1-5; D is unclear. The germline V gene encodes CDR1 GTSNPN and CDR2 SVGIG (reference sequence). Trimming left V 2 bases short and J 0 bases short, with 11 bases between. CDR3 length: 15 amino acids. This CDR3 is CAWSKGLNSNQPQHF. CDR3 DNA sequence: TGTGCCTGGAGTAAAGGGTTGAATAGCAATCAGCCCCAGCATTTT.

As concerns this clonotype: Mismatch with germline at one junction end may stem from a read error. The chain combines TRBV7-7 with TRBJ2-7; a weak D match, TRBD2 (6 bases). Germline loops: CDR1 SSHAT, CDR2 FNYEAQ (reference sequence). The CDR3 spans 15 residues. The CDR3 DNA reads TGTGCTAGCAGCTTAGACGCGGGAAGTCCCTACGAGCAGTACTTC. Translation gives CASSLDAGSPYEQYF.

The V and J genes are TRBV20-1 and TRBJ2-3, with 8 bases identical to TRBD2. The CDR3 sequence is 18 residues long. V lost 1 base and J lost 5; bases outside the gene matches: 17. CDR1 is DFQATT, CDR2 SNEGSKA, per germline (reference sequence). The CDR3 region is CSARAPGGASGFLDTQYF. Written as DNA, the CDR3 is TGCAGTGCTAGAGCCCCGGGTGGGGCTAGCGGGTTCTTAGATACGCAGTATTTT.

The gene calls are TRBV6-2 or TRBV6-3 and TRBJ2-7; unclear D gene. The CDR3 is made up of 14 amino acids. Germline CDR1 and CDR2: MNHEY and SVGEGT. Trimming removed 6 bases at V and 4 bases at J, with 16 bases between. CDR3 nucleotides: TGTGCCAGCAGGGCTCTATCGCTACCTTACGAGCAGTACTTC. This translates into CASRALSLPYEQYF.

This clonotype came up a few times. The rearrangement links TRBV10-1 to TRBJ1-5, with D possibly TRBD1 on 6 matching bases. V was pared by 1 base and J by 0 bases, with 19 bases between. Germline lookup yields CDR1 WNHNN and CDR2 SYGVQD (reference sequence). The CDR3 is 19 residues long. The DNA of the CDR3 is TGCGCCAGCAGTGAGTACGTTGGGACAAGGGGATATAGCAATCAGCCCCAGCATTTT. Translating gives CASSEYVGTRGYSNQPQHF.

This clonotype was counted a few times. The chain carries TRBV5-1 and TRBJ2-5, with TRBD2 identical over 7 bases. Germline CDR1 SGHRS, CDR2 YFSETQ. CDR3 length: 15 amino acids. With 2 bases clipped from V and 5 bases from J, the junction kept 9 bases outside the gene matches. CDR3 in DNA: TGCGCCAGCAGCTTCGAGGGAGGGCCGCAGGAGACCCAGTACTTC. It specifies CASSFEGGPQETQYF.

The chain joins TRBV12-5 to TRBJ2-7, with D possibly TRBD2 on 5 matching bases. CDR1 LGHNT and CDR2 FRNRAP come from the germline V gene. The CDR3 sequence is 16 residues long. The V end lost 0 bases, the J end lost 0 bases, and 12 bases lay between the germline ends. The CDR3 coding sequence is TGTGCTAGTGGTTTGGTACTAGTCAGGAGCTCCTACGAGCAGTACTTC. Translating gives CASGLVLVRSSYEQYF.

This clonotype was seen more than once but under ten times. The rearrangement joins TRBV19 to TRBJ2-1; 10 bases fit TRBD2. V shed 3 bases and J 0 bases; nucleotides not matched to a gene: 5. This CDR3 is built from 17 residues. CDR1 and CDR2 from the germline V gene are LNHDA and SQIVND (reference sequence). CDR3 in amino acids: CASSINSGRFSYNEQFF. CDR3 coding DNA: TGTGCCAGTAGTATTAATAGCGGGAGGTTCTCCTACAATGAGCAGTTCTTC. Full variable domain (outside the CDR3, taken from reference TRBV19 and TRBJ2-1): DGGITQSPKYLFRKEGQNVTLSCEQNLNHDAMYWYRQDPGQGLRLIYYSQIVNDFQKGDIAEGYSVSREKKESFPLTVTSAQKNPTAFYLCASSINSGRFSYNEQFFGPGTRLTVL.